The clone carrying this T cell receptor (beta chain) was seen just once. Measured with immunoSEQ multiplex PCR; TCRdb has only the in-frame clones, and not every one. The sample holds roughly 100,000 clones, around 90% seen once. Germline V gene sequence: CDR1 MNHEY, CDR2 SVGAGI. Deletions cut 7 bases from V and 0 bases from J, with 12 bases between. This CDR3 contains 14 residues. These data originate in a study of OX40 agonist ivuxolimab in advanced cancers. Study context: Three partial responders included one hepatocellular carcinoma patient and two cutaneous melanoma patients.

Individuals having autoimmune disease history or systemic immunosuppression were not enrolled. The sequencing used CD4+ or CD8+ T cells sorted from blood, collected in a trial of the OX40 agonist ivuxolimab. This TCR derives from an adult with an advanced solid tumor such as melanoma, head and neck, liver or kidney cancer. This chain uses TRBV6-5 with TRBJ1-1, with D perhaps matching TRBD1 (5 bases). CDR3 DNA sequence: TGTGCCAGCACCACAGACAGCGTGAACACTGAAGCTTTCTTT. It encodes CASTTDSVNTEAFF.